This T cell receptor beta chain was captured in a study of early T cells in non-severe SARS-CoV-2 infection. Across the study: Alpha and beta chains were unpaired, from unsorted whole-blood bulk RNA.

This clonotype was detected a few times. Its antigen is not known. The germline V gene encodes CDR1 SQVTM and CDR2 ANQGSEA. The CDR3 is 14 residues long. The V and J ends lost 5 bases and 2 bases, in that order; junction bases with no gene match: 8. The protocol attached unique molecular identifiers to individual cDNA molecules. Each CDR3 protein is one row after TCRdb ran MiXCR on the 5' RACE reads. The data show about 64,000 distinct CDR3 sequences, approximately 11% seen once. Findings and caveats of the study: A preference for anti-spike CD8 responses marked VDJdb matching, which missed private and CD4 specificities.

This sequence was found in an adult who was a healthcare worker with PCR-confirmed SARS-CoV-2 infection or an uninfected control (not recorded which). The starting material was whole blood, obtained at baseline. The chain links TRBV29-1 to TRBJ2-7; TRBD1 agrees at 8 bases. CDR3: CSVREDRATYEQYF. The DNA for the CDR3 is TGCAGCGTTCGCGAGGACAGGGCTACCTACGAGCAGTACTTC.